Following are 6 T cell receptor beta chains from one sample sequenced in a study. TCRdb independently ran MiXCR on the 5' RACE reads; one entry per CDR3 protein. The sample yields approximately 6,500 distinct CDR3 sequences, around 42% seen once. Input material: memory CD4+ T cells sorted from blood. Noted subset: memory CD4+ T cells, CD4+CD45RO+CD25-. These receptors all stem from a female donor with breast cancer.

This chain links TRBV6-5 with TRBJ2-5, with 11 bases matching TRBD2. The CDR3 contains 14 residues. Trimming took 4 bases from V and 5 from J; bases not matched to a gene: 3. Germline CDR1 is MNHEY and CDR2 is SVGAGI. Here the CDR3 DNA reads TGTGCCAGCAGTTCACTAGCGGGAGCGGAGACCCAGTACTTC. Translation gives CASSSLAGAETQYF.

The chain joins TRBV12-3 or TRBV12-4 to TRBJ2-2; TRBD1 matches 9 bases. V shed 4 bases, J shed 6 bases, and the junction held 6 bases outside the gene matches. This CDR3 comprises 15 residues. The CDR3 DNA is TGTGCCAGCAGTTCCGGGACAGGGCATGCCGGGGAGCTGTTTTTT. It yields the protein CASSSGTGHAGELFF.

About this clonotype: One base away lies a much larger clone, so this may be a sequencing read error. This chain joins TRBV7-2 and TRBJ2-5; a possible D gene is TRBD1 (6 bases). CDR1 is SGHTA, CDR2 FQGNSA, per germline. The CDR3 has 16 residues. The CDR3 DNA sequence: TGTGCCAGCAGATCCCGTGGCTATGGGGGCCAAGAGGCCCAGTACTTC. This sequence encodes CASRSRGYGGQEAQYF.

V gene TRBV4-1 combines with J gene TRBJ2-3; no reliable D call. The CDR3 consists of 16 residues. Germline V lookup: CDR1 MGHRA, CDR2 YSYEKL. V lost 3 bases, J lost 3 bases, and 16 bases lay in between. The CDR3 DNA follows: TGCGCCAGCAGCCAGAACGGACCGAGATCTACAGATACGCAGTATTTT. Translated, it gives CASSQNGPRSTDTQYF.

The chain combines TRBV28 with TRBJ2-7; possibly TRBD1 for D (6 bases). The CDR3 extends over 14 amino acids. The germline V gene has CDR1 MDHEN and CDR2 SYDVKM. Trimming pared 10 bases from V and 5 bases from J, leaving 21 bases between. CDR3 nucleotide sequence: TGTGCCACTACCGCAGGGGCTGTTGAGGACGAGCAGTACTTC. Translating gives CATTAGAVEDEQYF. The whole variable domain, remainder taken from reference TRBV28 and TRBJ2-7, is DVKVTQSSRYLVKRTGEKVFLECVQDMDHENMFWYRQDPGLGLRLIYFSYDVKMKEKGDIPEGYSVSREKKERFSLILESASTNQTSMYLCATTAGAVEDEQYFGPGTRLTVT.

This clonotype was seen more than once but under ten times. This chain links TRBV6-2 or TRBV6-3 with TRBJ1-5, with unresolved D. The germline V gene encodes CDR1 MNHEY and CDR2 SVGEGT. The CDR3 sequence is 15 residues long. The V end lost 6 bases, the J end lost 3 bases, and 15 bases lay between the germline ends. In DNA form, the CDR3 reads TGTGCCAGCAGGGATCCTCCAACCAACAATCAGCCCCAGCATTTT. The encoded protein is CASRDPPTNNQPQHF.